These 19 T cell receptor beta chains came from one sample sequenced in a study of shared clonotypes between healthy human individuals. Positively selected for CCR7, the CD45RO-negative cells used as naive CD8 cells excluded terminally differentiated effector memory CD45RA+ cells. Data came from immunoSEQ multiplex PCR; TCRdb stores just in-frame clones and leaves some out. The table includes approximately 2,000,000 clones, around 93% detected once. Sequences were obtained from naive CD8+ T cells from PBMCs. These receptor sequences come from a man aged 18 to 30 in good health. Some clones in this sample may be carry-over from other donors' samples.

This sequence joins TRBV28 and TRBJ2-1; 13 nucleotides match TRBD2. V shed 5 bases and J 14 bases; nucleotides not matched to a gene: 9. Germline assignment: CDR1 MDHEN and CDR2 SYDVKM. The CDR3 is made up of 14 amino acids. CDR3 DNA sequence: TGTGCCAGCAGTGCCGGGACTAGCGGGATCTTAGAGTTCTTC. Encoded protein: CASSAGTSGILEFF.

The V gene is TRBV4-3, the J gene TRBJ1-2; 11 positions agree with TRBD1. V lost 4 bases, J lost 4 bases, and 5 bases stayed unmatched. The CDR3 length is 15 residues. Germline lookup yields CDR1 LGHNA and CDR2 YSLEER. Here the CDR3 reads CASSPGTGGVYGYTF. As DNA, the CDR3 is TGCGCCAGCAGCCCGGGGACAGGGGGTGTCTATGGCTACACCTTC.

The chain joins TRBV27 to TRBJ2-1; the match to TRBD2 covers 12 bases. From germline, CDR1 is MNHEY and CDR2 SMNVEV (reference sequence). The junction had 8 bases not matched to a gene; V was cut back by 6 bases and J by 5 bases. The CDR3 sequence is 16 residues long. DNA for the CDR3: TGTGCCAGCAGCCGTCCCGGACTAGCGGGAAACAATGAGCAGTTCTTC. It translates to CASSRPGLAGNNEQFF.

The chain carries TRBV4-1 and TRBJ2-7; 8 positions match TRBD1. Losses at the gene ends were 4 bases for V and 2 bases for J; bases not matched to a gene: 10. CDR1 MGHRA and CDR2 YSYEKL come from the germline V gene. The CDR3 is 16 amino acids. CDR3 nucleotide sequence: TGCGCCAGCAGCCTCGGGACAGGAGCAGAACCCTACGAGCAGTACTTC. As protein: CASSLGTGAEPYEQYF.

The rearrangement links TRBV5-5 to TRBJ2-2; D might be TRBD2 (7 bases). Germline V CDR1 and CDR2: SGHKS, YYEKEE (reference sequence). This CDR3 has 17 residues. Trimming removed 1 base at V and 2 bases at J, with 15 bases between. For the CDR3, the DNA is TGTGCCAGCAGCTTGTTAGGGGGGGCCACTAACACCGGGGAGCTGTTTTTT. Protein sequence: CASSLLGGATNTGELFF.

This chain links TRBV20-1 with TRBJ1-4; D gene ambiguous. CDR1 and CDR2 (germline): DFQATT, SNEGSKA (reference sequence). Trimming left V 5 bases short and J 8 bases short, with 6 bases between. This CDR3 has 10 residues. Here the CDR3 DNA reads TGCAGTGCTCAACAGGAAAAACTGTTTTTT. Protein product: CSAQQEKLFF.

The chain carries TRBV18 and TRBJ2-7; 8 positions agree with TRBD1. Germline loops: CDR1 KGHSH, CDR2 LQKENI. CDR3 size: 14 residues. V dropped 4 bases and J dropped 3; count of bases not matched to a gene: 5. The chain's CDR3 is CASSHRDRYYEQYF. The CDR3 bases are TGTGCCAGCTCACACCGGGACAGGTACTACGAGCAGTACTTC.

The V call is TRBV19, the J call TRBJ2-5, with D possibly matching TRBD2 (6 bases). Deletions cut 3 bases from V and 2 bases from J, with 19 bases between. Per the germline V gene, CDR1 is LNHDA and CDR2 is SQIVND (reference sequence). There are 17 residues in the CDR3. This CDR3 reads CASSITPRGKKQETQYF. The CDR3 DNA is TGTGCCAGTAGTATCACCCCCCGCGGGAAAAAACAAGAGACCCAGTACTTC.

Comments on this clone: Other DNA sequences from this sample encode an identical CDR3 as well. The rearrangement links TRBV29-1 to TRBJ2-1; possible D gene TRBD1, 6 bases. The V gene lost 6 bases and the J gene lost 10 bases, with 10 bases spanning the gap. The CDR3 has 10 residues. CDR1 SQVTM and CDR2 ANQGSEA come from the germline V gene. CDR3 loop: CSVGGREQFF. Here the CDR3 DNA reads TGCAGCGTAGGGGGTCGGGAGCAGTTCTTC.

The chain uses TRBV9 and TRBJ1-1; D gene unclear. With 0 bases removed from V and 1 base from J, the gap between germline ends came to 10 bases. CDR1 is SGDLS and CDR2 is YYNGEE in the germline V gene. This CDR3 spans 15 amino acids. In nucleotides, the CDR3 is TGTGCCAGCAGCGTAGTTTTGGCCGAGAACACTGAAGCTTTCTTT. Its protein is CASSVVLAENTEAFF. Filled out from reference TRBV9 and TRBJ1-1, the complete variable domain reads DSGVTQTPKHLITATGQRVTLRCSPRSGDLSVYWYQQSLDQGLQFLIQYYNGEERAKGNILERFSAQQFPDLHSELNLSSLELGDSALYFCASSVVLAENTEAFFGQGTRLTVV.

This chain joins TRBV27 and TRBJ1-1; 7 bases are a match to TRBD1. V trimming: 2 bases; J trimming: 3 bases; junction bases outside the gene matches: 12. The CDR3 length is 17 residues. CDR1 is MNHEY, CDR2 SMNVEV, per germline (reference sequence). The CDR3: CASSLRGPTGVDTEAFF. CDR3 coding DNA: TGTGCCAGCAGTTTAAGGGGCCCTACAGGGGTTGACACTGAAGCTTTCTTT.

The chain joins TRBV27 to TRBJ1-5, with TRBD1 as a possible D gene (5 bases). This CDR3 has 13 amino acids. Between the trimmed V and J ends, which lost 8 bases and 3 bases, there was a span of 11 bases. Per germline, CDR1 MNHEY and CDR2 SMNVEV (reference sequence). CDR3 residues: CASRGKVNQPQHF. The CDR3 DNA follows: TGTGCCAGCCGGGGGAAAGTCAATCAGCCCCAGCATTTT.

The genes are TRBV14 and TRBJ2-7; 11 bases align to TRBD1. The V segment lost 1 base and the J segment 3 bases; nucleotides outside the gene matches: 8. CDR1 is SGHDN, CDR2 FVKESK, per germline. There are 17 residues in the CDR3. CDR3 region: CASSQVGQGVSDYEQYF. CDR3 sequence (DNA): TGTGCCAGCAGCCAAGTGGGACAGGGGGTTTCGGACTACGAGCAGTACTTC.

This clone was seen a single time. V and J are TRBV27 and TRBJ2-7; unclear D gene. Germline CDR1 is MNHEY and CDR2 is SMNVEV (reference sequence). V dropped 8 bases and J dropped 1 base, with 15 bases sitting between them. CDR3 length: 14 amino acids. The CDR3 here is CASSNDASSYEQYF. DNA for the CDR3: TGTGCCAGCTCTAACGATGCATCATCCTACGAGCAGTACTTC.

The CDR3 nucleotides read TGTGCCAGCAGCCTAGGACCTCAAGGGGCGGGTGGCTACACCTTC. Encoded protein: CASSLGPQGAGGYTF. The V and J genes are TRBV27 and TRBJ1-2; maybe TRBD1 (5 bases). Germline V gene lookup returns CDR1 MNHEY and CDR2 SMNVEV (reference sequence). This CDR3 spans 15 amino acids. Trimming left V 6 bases short and J 7 bases short, with 21 bases between.

The rearrangement links TRBV5-6 to TRBJ2-7; TRBD1 aligns across 10 bases. There are 15 residues in the CDR3. CDR1 and CDR2 from the germline V gene are SGHDT and YYEEEE. J gave up 3 bases and V 3 bases, and 6 bases lay outside the gene matches. The CDR3, as DNA: TGTGCCAGCAGCTCACAGGGGACAGGGGACTACGAGCAGTACTTC. Its protein product is CASSSQGTGDYEQYF. Full variable domain (remainder filled in from reference TRBV5-6 and TRBJ2-7): DAGVTQSPTHLIKTRGQQVTLRCSPKSGHDTVSWYQQALGQGPQFIFQYYEEEERQRGNFPDRFSGHQFPNYSSELNVNALLLGDSALYLCASSSQGTGDYEQYFGPGTRLTVT.

For this clone: This specimen includes other DNA sequences encoding the same CDR3. The chain uses TRBV29-1 and TRBJ1-2, with D possibly TRBD1 on 5 matching bases. The germline gives CDR1 SQVTM, CDR2 ANQGSEA. V lost 5 bases and J 8 bases, leaving 9 bases between the germline ends. The CDR3 is made up of 10 amino acids. The CDR3, as DNA: TGCAGCGTTAGGGACGGAGGCTACACCTTC. Protein product: CSVRDGGYTF.

The chain joins TRBV7-9 to TRBJ2-6, with D possibly TRBD1 on 5 matching bases. This CDR3 spans 18 amino acids. Germline V gives CDR1 SEHNR, CDR2 FQNEAQ (reference sequence). Trimming stripped 4 bases from V and 0 bases from J, with 16 bases between. The CDR3 DNA reads TGTGCCAGCAGCTCCGTCCGGCTGGGGCGCTCTGGGGCCAACGTCCTGACTTTC. Translating it yields CASSSVRLGRSGANVLTF. The complete variable domain, with remaining parts taken from reference TRBV7-9 and TRBJ2-6, reads DTGVSQNPRHKITKRGQNVTFRCDPISEHNRLYWYRQTLGQGPEFLTYFQNEAQLEKSRLLSDRFSAERPKGSFSTLEIQRTEQGDSAMYLCASSSVRLGRSGANVLTFGAGSRLTVL.

This chain connects TRBV7-2 to TRBJ2-7; the D is unclear. This CDR3 region has 12 residues. The V gene lost 4 bases and the J gene lost 1 base, with 5 bases spanning the gap. In germline, CDR1 is SGHTA, CDR2 FQGNSA. The DNA for the CDR3 is TGTGCCAGCAGCTGGCTTTCCTACGAGCAGTACTTC. Encoded protein: CASSWLSYEQYF.